This TCR beta chain was found in a study of T cells after yellow fever vaccination. In its sample, this clonotype was seen a few times. TCRdb recomputed calls from the 5' RACE reads with MiXCR, one row per CDR3 protein. The sample lists about 340,000 distinct CDR3 sequences, about 4% occurring once. The material sequenced was PBMCs, taken 5 days after the yellow fever booster vaccination. The clonotype was recovered from a man aged 18 to 29 who received the YFV17D yellow fever vaccine.

CDR3 region: CASSNYDRGYEQFF. In nucleotides, the CDR3 is TGTGCCAGCAGCAATTACGACAGGGGCTATGAGCAGTTCTTC. This chain uses TRBV27 with TRBJ2-1; TRBD1 matches 8 bases. The trim removed 6 bases at V and 8 bases at J, leaving 9 bases unmatched. Germline CDR1 MNHEY, CDR2 SMNVEV (reference sequence). CDR3 length equals 14 residues.